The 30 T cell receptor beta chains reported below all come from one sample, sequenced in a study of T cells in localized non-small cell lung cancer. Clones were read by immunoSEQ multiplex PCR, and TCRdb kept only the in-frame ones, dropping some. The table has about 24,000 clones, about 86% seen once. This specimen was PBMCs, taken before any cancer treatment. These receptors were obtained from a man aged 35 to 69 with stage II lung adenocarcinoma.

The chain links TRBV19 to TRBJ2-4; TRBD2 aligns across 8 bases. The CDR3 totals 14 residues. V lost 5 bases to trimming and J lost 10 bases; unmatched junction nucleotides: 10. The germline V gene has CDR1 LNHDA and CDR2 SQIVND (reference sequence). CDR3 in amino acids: CASSSGGPRWIQYF. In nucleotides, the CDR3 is TGTGCCAGTAGTTCGGGGGGGCCCCGATGGATTCAGTACTTC.

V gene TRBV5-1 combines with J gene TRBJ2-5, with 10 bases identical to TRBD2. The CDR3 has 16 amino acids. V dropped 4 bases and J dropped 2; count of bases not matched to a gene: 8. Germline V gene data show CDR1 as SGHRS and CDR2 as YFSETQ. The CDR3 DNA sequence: TGCGCCAGCAGCCCCCGGGGAGCGGGGGGGCAAGAGACCCAGTACTTC. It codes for CASSPRGAGGQETQYF.

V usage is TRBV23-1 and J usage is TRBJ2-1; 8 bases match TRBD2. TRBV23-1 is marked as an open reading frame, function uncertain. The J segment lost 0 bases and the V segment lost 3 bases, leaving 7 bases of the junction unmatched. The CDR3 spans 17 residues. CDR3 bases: TGCGCCAGCAGTCACTCCGACAGCGGGAGCTCCTACAATGAGCAGTTCTTC. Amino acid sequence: CASSHSDSGSSYNEQFF.

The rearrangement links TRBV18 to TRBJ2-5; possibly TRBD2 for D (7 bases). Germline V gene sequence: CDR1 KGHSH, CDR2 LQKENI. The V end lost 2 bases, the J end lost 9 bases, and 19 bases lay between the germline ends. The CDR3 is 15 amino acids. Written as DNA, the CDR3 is TGTGCCAGCTCACCAGCGGGGGCCGCTTTAGGTGCCCAGTACTTC. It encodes CASSPAGAALGAQYF.

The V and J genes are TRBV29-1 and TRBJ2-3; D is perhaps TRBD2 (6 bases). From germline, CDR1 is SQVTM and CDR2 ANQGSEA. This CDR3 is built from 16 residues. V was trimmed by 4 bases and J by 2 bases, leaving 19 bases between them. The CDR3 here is CSVVGGGDGDTDTQYF. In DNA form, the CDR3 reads TGCAGCGTTGTGGGGGGTGGAGATGGGGACACAGATACGCAGTATTTT.

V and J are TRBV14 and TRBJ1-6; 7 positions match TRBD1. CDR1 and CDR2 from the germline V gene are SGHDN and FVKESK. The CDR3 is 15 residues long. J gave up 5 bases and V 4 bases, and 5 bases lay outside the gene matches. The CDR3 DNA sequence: TGTGCCAGCAGCCTCAGGGACAGAAATAATTCACCCCTCCACTTT. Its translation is CASSLRDRNNSPLHF.

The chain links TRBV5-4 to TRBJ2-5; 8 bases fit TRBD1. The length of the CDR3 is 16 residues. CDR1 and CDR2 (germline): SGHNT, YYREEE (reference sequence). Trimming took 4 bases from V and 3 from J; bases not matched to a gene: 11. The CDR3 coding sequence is TGTGCCAGCAGCCGTTTCCCGGGACAGGTGGAAGAGACCCAGTACTTC. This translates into CASSRFPGQVEETQYF. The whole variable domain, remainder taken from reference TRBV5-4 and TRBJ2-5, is ETGVTQSPTHLIKTRGQQVTLRCSSQSGHNTVSWYQQALGQGPQFIFQYYREEENGRGNFPPRFSGLQFPNYSSELNVNALELDDSALYLCASSRFPGQVEETQYFGPGTRLLVL.

In nucleotides, the CDR3 is TGTGCCAGCTCATCAATACTAGGCGGGATGAACACTGAAGCTTTCTTT. It yields the protein CASSSILGGMNTEAFF. The chain recombines TRBV18 with TRBJ1-1; no clear D gene. CDR1 is KGHSH, CDR2 LQKENI, per germline. The CDR3 has 16 residues. Trimming took 5 bases from V and 0 from J, leaving 16 bases between them.

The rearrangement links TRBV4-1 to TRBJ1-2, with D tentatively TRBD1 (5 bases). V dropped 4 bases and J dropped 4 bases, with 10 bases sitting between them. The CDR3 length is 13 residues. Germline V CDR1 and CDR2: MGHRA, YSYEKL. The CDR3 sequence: CASSRDSVYGYTF. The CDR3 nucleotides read TGCGCCAGCAGCCGAGACAGCGTCTATGGCTACACCTTC.

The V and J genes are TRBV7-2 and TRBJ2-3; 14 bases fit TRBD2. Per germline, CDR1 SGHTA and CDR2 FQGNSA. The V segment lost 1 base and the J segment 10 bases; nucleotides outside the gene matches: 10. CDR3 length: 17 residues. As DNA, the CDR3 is TGTGCCAGCAGCTTAGGCCCTCCGGGACTAGCGGGAGTCGCGCAGTATTTT. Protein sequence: CASSLGPPGLAGVAQYF.

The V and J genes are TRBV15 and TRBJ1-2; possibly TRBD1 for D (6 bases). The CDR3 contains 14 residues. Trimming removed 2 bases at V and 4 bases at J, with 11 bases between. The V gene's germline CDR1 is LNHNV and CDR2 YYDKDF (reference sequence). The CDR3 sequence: CATSRSTGIYGYTF. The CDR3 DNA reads TGTGCCACCAGCAGAAGTACAGGGATCTATGGCTACACCTTC.

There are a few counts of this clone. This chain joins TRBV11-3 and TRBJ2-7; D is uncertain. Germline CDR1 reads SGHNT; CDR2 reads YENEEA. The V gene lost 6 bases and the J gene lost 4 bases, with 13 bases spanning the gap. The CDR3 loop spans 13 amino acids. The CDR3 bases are TGTGCCAGCAGTAAAGGCGGCCAATACGAGCAGTACTTC. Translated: CASSKGGQYEQYF.

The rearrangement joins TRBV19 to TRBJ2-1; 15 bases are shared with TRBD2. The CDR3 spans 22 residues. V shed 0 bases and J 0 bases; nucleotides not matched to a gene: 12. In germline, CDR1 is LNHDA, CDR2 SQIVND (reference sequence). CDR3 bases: TGTGCCAGTAGTATAGATCCGCCGGGACTAGCGGGAGGACACCTCTCCTACAATGAGCAGTTCTTC. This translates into CASSIDPPGLAGGHLSYNEQFF.

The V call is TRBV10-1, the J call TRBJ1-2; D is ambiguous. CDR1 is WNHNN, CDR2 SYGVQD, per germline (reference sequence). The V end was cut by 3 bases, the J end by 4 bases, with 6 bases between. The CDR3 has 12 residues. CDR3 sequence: CASSDTSYGYTF. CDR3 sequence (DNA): TGCGCCAGCAGTGACACCTCCTATGGCTACACCTTC.

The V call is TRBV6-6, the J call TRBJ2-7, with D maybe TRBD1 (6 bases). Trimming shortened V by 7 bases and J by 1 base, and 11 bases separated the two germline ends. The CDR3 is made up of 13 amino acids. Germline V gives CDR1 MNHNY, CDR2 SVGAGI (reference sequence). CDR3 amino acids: CASMHRDSYEQYF. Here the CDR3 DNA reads TGTGCCAGCATGCACAGGGATTCCTACGAGCAGTACTTC.

CDR3 nucleotide sequence: TGTGCCAGCAGCTTAGCGCTCGAGCAGTACTTC. It specifies CASSLALEQYF. The chain has TRBV7-2 and TRBJ2-7; D remains unclear. Trimming left V 0 bases short and J 6 bases short, with 3 bases between. CDR3 length equals 11 residues. CDR1 is SGHTA, CDR2 FQGNSA, per germline.

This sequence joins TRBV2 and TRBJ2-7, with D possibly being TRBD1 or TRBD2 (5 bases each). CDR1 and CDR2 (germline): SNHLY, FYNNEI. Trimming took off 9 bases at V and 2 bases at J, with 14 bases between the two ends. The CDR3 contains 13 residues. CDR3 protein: CASSMGRTYEQYF. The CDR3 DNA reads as TGTGCCAGTAGTATGGGACGGACCTACGAGCAGTACTTC. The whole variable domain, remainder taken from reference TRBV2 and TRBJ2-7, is EPEVTQTPSHQVTQMGQEVILRCVPISNHLYFYWYRQILGQKVEFLVSFYNNEISEKSEIFDDQFSVERPDGSNFTLKIRSTKLEDSAMYFCASSMGRTYEQYFGPGTRLTVT.

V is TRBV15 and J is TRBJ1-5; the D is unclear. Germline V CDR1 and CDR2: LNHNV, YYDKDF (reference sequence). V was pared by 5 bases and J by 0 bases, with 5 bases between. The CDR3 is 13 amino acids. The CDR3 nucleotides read TGTGCCACCAGCTACAGTAGCAATCAGCCCCAGCATTTT. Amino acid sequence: CATSYSSNQPQHF.

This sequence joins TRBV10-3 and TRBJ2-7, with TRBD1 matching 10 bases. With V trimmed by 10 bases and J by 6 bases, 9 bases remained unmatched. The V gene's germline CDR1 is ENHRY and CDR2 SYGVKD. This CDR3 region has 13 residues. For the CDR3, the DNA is TGTGCCACCGACCGGGACAGGGGTATCGAGCAGTACTTC. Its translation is CATDRDRGIEQYF.

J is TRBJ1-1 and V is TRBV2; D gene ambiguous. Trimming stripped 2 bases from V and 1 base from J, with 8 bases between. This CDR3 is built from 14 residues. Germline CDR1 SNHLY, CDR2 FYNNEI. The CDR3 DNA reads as TGTGCCAGCAGTGAATCCAGGAAGAACACTGAAGCTTTCTTT. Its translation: CASSESRKNTEAFF.

The CDR3 DNA reads as TGTGCCAGCAGCTTAGGGGAAAGAAACACCATATATTTT. Translated: CASSLGERNTIYF. V gene TRBV7-8 combines with J gene TRBJ1-3; no reliable D call. This CDR3 comprises 13 residues. V was shortened by 1 base and J by 5 bases, with 6 bases between the two germline ends. CDR1 SGHVS and CDR2 FQNEAQ come from the germline V gene.

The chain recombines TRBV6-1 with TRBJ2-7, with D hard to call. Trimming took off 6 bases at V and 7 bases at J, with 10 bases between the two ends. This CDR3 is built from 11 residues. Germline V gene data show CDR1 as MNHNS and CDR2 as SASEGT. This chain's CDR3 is CASRGLGEQYF. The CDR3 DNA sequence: TGTGCCAGCAGGGGGTTGGGAGAGCAGTACTTC.

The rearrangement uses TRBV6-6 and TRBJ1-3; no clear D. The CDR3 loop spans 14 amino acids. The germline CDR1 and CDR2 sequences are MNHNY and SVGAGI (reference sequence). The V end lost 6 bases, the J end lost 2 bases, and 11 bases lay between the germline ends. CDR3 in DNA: TGTGCCAGCAGCGGAGGGATCCCTGGAAACACCATATATTTT. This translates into CASSGGIPGNTIYF.

The CDR3 DNA is TGTGCCAGCAGTTCCCCGGGACAACGGCTTACAGATACGCAGTATTTT. It encodes CASSSPGQRLTDTQYF. The rearrangement links TRBV27 to TRBJ2-3, with a possible D match to TRBD1 (6 bases). The CDR3 contains 16 residues. CDR1 and CDR2 from the germline V gene are MNHEY and SMNVEV (reference sequence). Trimming took 4 bases from V and 3 from J, leaving 17 bases between them.

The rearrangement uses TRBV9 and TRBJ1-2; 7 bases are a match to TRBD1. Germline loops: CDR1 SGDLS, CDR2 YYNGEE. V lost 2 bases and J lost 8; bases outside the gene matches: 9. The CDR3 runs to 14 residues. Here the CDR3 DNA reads TGTGCCAGCAGCGTCGGACAGGCCCCGGGGGGCTACACCTTC. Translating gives CASSVGQAPGGYTF.

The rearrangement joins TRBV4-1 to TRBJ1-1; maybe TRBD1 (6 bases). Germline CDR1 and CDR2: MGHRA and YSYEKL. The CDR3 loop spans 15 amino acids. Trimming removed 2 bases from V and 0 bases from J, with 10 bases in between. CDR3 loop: CASSQKDSMNTEAFF. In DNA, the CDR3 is TGCGCCAGCAGCCAAAAGGACAGCATGAACACTGAAGCTTTCTTT.

As DNA, the CDR3 is TGTGCCAGCAGCTCCCGTGGGACAGGTGGTCTCGGCGGCTACACCTTC. It encodes CASSSRGTGGLGGYTF. The chain has TRBV27 and TRBJ1-2, with 8 bases that match TRBD1. Germline V gene data show CDR1 as MNHEY and CDR2 as SMNVEV (reference sequence). This CDR3 is built from 16 residues. The trim removed 6 bases at V and 8 bases at J, leaving 17 bases unmatched.

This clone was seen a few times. CDR3: CASSLGTPNTEAFF. CDR3 in DNA: TGTGCCAGCAGCTTAGGGACACCGAACACTGAAGCTTTCTTT. This chain connects TRBV11-3 to TRBJ1-1, with D perhaps matching TRBD1 (5 bases). Germline CDR1 SGHNT, CDR2 YENEEA. The CDR3 runs 14 residues. Between the trimmed V and J ends, which lost 1 base and 1 base, there was a span of 7 bases.

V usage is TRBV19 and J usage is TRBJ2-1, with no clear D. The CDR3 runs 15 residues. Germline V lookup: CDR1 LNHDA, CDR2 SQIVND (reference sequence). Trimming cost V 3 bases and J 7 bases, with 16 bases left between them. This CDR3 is CASSIGQLGSNEQFF. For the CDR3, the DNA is TGTGCCAGTAGTATCGGGCAGCTAGGTTCGAATGAGCAGTTCTTC.

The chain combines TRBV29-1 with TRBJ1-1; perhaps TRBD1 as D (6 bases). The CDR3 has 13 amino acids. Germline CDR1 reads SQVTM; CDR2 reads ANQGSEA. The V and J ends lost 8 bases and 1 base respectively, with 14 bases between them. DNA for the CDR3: TGCAGCTTTTTACAGGGCCGGAACACTGAAGCTTTCTTT. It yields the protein CSFLQGRNTEAFF. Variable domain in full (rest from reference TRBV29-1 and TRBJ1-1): SAVISQKPSRDICQRGTSLTIQCQVDSQVTMMFWYRQQPGQSLTLIATANQGSEATYESGFVIDKFPISRPNLTFSTLTVSNMSPEDSSIYLCSFLQGRNTEAFFGQGTRLTVV.